This T cell receptor beta chain came from a study of identical twins. Overall study results and limits: Partial confounding of zero-insertion analyses by invariant MAIT and iNKT cells was possible. Within cord blood, abundant beta clonotypes carried fewer insertions, but memory repertoires showed no such trend.

CDR1 and CDR2 from the germline V gene are KGHDR and SFDVKD. The CDR3 has 14 residues. Trimming took 9 bases from V and 6 from J, leaving 20 bases between them. The authors used template switching to add a universal primer site and gave cDNA unique molecular identifiers. TCRdb re-derived calls from the 5' RACE reads in MiXCR, one entry per CDR3 protein. The table records around 690,000 distinct CDR3 sequences, less than 25% of them present only once. Details on this clonotype: Its cognate antigen is unknown.

These data were also reused for a study on T cells expressing NK-cell markers. That report adds: The authors sequenced eight donors, of whom seven were HCMV-seropositive and one was seronegative.

The origin of this receptor is a woman between 18 and 30 years old in good health. V and J are TRBV24-1 and TRBJ2-7; D is possibly TRBD1 (7 bases). Sequenced input: PBMCs. CDR3 amino acids: CATPARQGGREQYF. CDR3 bases: TGTGCCACCCCCGCAAGGCAGGGGGGACGCGAGCAGTACTTC.